Sequencing of this TCR beta chain was carried out in a study of shared clonotypes between healthy human individuals. The CDR3 loop spans 15 amino acids. V was clipped by 4 bases and J by 6 bases; unmatched bases: 9. CDR1 SGHAT and CDR2 FQNNGV come from the germline V gene. The table lists this clone with many counts. Profiling relied on immunoSEQ multiplex PCR, and the TCRdb table lists in-frame clones only, not all of them. Of 100,000 or so clones in the sample, approximately 70% are singletons; the top ten hold roughly a quarter. Sequencing input: memory CD8+ T cells sorted from blood. Stated subset: CD45RO+ cells pooled with CCR7-negative TemRA cells. The genes are TRBV11-2 and TRBJ2-7, with 10 nucleotides matching TRBD2. This receptor was identified in a woman aged 30 to 39 in good health. CDR3 DNA: TGTGCCAGCAGCTCGACAGCGGGAGGGCCACCCGAGCAGTACTTC. Residues: CASSSTAGGPPEQYF.